This passage covers 13 T cell receptor beta chains from one sample sequenced in a study of Graves' ophthalmopathy and Graves' hyperthyroidism. TCR beta CDR3 amplification used RNA transcripts. In the first round, RT-PCR was carried out with HTBI primers, and a multiplex PCR formed the second round. TCRdb analysed the multiplex PCR reads with MiXCR anew, one entry per CDR3 protein. The data show about 590,000 distinct CDR3 sequences, 35% to 40% seen once. The source material was peripheral blood or thyroid tissue (not recorded which). All receptors derive from an adult man with Graves' hyperthyroidism.

V usage is TRBV2 and J usage is TRBJ2-7, with D tentatively TRBD2 (6 bases). CDR1 and CDR2 (germline): SNHLY, FYNNEI. With 3 bases removed from V and 0 bases from J, the gap between germline ends came to 9 bases. This CDR3 has 14 residues. CDR3 protein: CASSDNGGSYEQYF. DNA of the CDR3: TGTGCCAGCAGTGATAACGGGGGCTCCTACGAGCAGTACTTC.

As for this clonotype: A much larger clone is a single base away; this may be a read error. This chain connects TRBV7-3 to TRBJ2-5; weak D call: TRBD2 (5 bases). The CDR3 covers 12 residues. The V and J ends lost 6 bases and 9 bases respectively, with 14 bases between them. CDR1 and CDR2 from the germline V gene are SGHTA and FQGTGA. CDR3 in amino acids: CASRGWKEAQYF. The CDR3 coding sequence is TGTGCCAGCAGGGGATGGAAGGAGGCCCAGTACTTC.

This clonotype was picked up one time. CDR3 DNA: TGTGCCAGCAGCTCCGCCCCCGTCCTAGCGGGAATGGTAACCGGGGTCACTGAAGCTTTCTTT. Amino acid sequence: CASSSAPVLAGMVTGVTEAFF. The chain uses TRBV7-3 and TRBJ1-1, with D hard to call. The CDR3 loop spans 21 amino acids. Germline loops: CDR1 SGHTA, CDR2 FQGTGA. Trimming took off 4 bases at V and 4 bases at J, with 34 bases between the two ends.

This clonotype was detected ten times or more. The genes are TRBV6-1 and TRBJ2-5; D gene uncertain. CDR3 length equals 11 residues. Germline CDR1 MNHNS, CDR2 SASEGT. V lost 7 bases, J lost 4 bases, and 7 bases lay in between. DNA for the CDR3: TGTGCCAGCACCGCCTTAGAGACCCAGTACTTC. Translation gives CASTALETQYF.

This clonotype has ten or more counts. The genes are TRBV29-1 and TRBJ1-1; possibly TRBD1 for D (6 bases). This CDR3 spans 13 amino acids. Between the trimmed V and J ends, which lost 4 bases and 5 bases, there was a span of 14 bases. Germline V gene data show CDR1 as SQVTM and CDR2 as ANQGSEA. In DNA, the CDR3 is TGCAGCGTTGTAGGGGGGGCTTTGACTGAAGCTTTCTTT. Residues: CSVVGGALTEAFF.

This clonotype was counted at least ten times. The chain employs TRBV7-9 and TRBJ1-2; D possibly corresponds to TRBD1 (6 bases). CDR3 length: 14 amino acids. The germline V gene encodes CDR1 SEHNR and CDR2 FQNEAQ (reference sequence). The V gene lost 1 base and the J gene lost 4 bases, with 10 bases spanning the gap. CDR3 sequence (DNA): TGTGCCAGCAGCTTAGACAGGGCCCTCTATGGCTACACCTTC. Protein sequence: CASSLDRALYGYTF.

The chain carries TRBV10-3 and TRBJ1-2; TRBD1 aligns across 7 bases. From germline, CDR1 is ENHRY and CDR2 SYGVKD. This CDR3 region has 13 residues. The V segment lost 4 bases and the J segment 4 bases; nucleotides outside the gene matches: 3. The CDR3 is CAISVDRAYGYTF. CDR3 DNA: TGTGCCATCAGTGTTGACAGGGCCTATGGCTACACCTTC.

To note about this clonotype: This CDR3 fails to terminate in the conserved phenylalanine or tryptophan, so it likely reflects a read error. The chain recombines TRBV2 with TRBJ1-2; possibly TRBD1 for D (5 bases). This CDR3 has 13 residues. CDR1 is SNHLY and CDR2 is FYNNEI in the germline V gene. CDR3 region: CAGSPQDRYGYTS. The CDR3 DNA sequence: TGTGCCGGCAGCCCACAGGACCGATATGGCTACACCTCC.

In this sample, this clonotype turned up many times. This chain uses TRBV5-8 with TRBJ2-7; D is possibly TRBD2 (5 bases). CDR3 length equals 14 residues. Trimming removed 1 base at V and 4 bases at J, with 12 bases between. Germline CDR1 reads SGHTS; CDR2 reads YDEGEE. The CDR3 bases are TGTGCCAGCAGCTTGCGGGGTCTGACGTACGAGCAGTACTTC. This encodes CASSLRGLTYEQYF.

This clonotype was seen many times. The rearrangement uses TRBV7-2 and TRBJ1-1; D possibly corresponds to TRBD1 (6 bases). The CDR3 sequence is 17 residues long. Looked up from germline, CDR1 is SGHTA and CDR2 is FQGNSA. V dropped 5 bases and J dropped 4 bases, with 23 bases sitting between them. The CDR3 DNA follows: TGTGCCAGCAGCCTGGGACAAGGAGCGTCTCAGGGCACTGAAGCTTTCTTT. This sequence encodes CASSLGQGASQGTEAFF.

This clonotype was detected many times. The chain carries TRBV7-2 and TRBJ1-2; D is possibly TRBD1 (6 bases). This CDR3 contains 14 residues. Germline assignment: CDR1 SGHTA and CDR2 FQGNSA. The germline V and J ends were trimmed by 4 bases and 1 base, with 10 bases remaining between them. The CDR3 DNA reads as TGTGCCAGCAGCTCTTGGACAGTTAACTATGGCTACACCTTC. Amino acids: CASSSWTVNYGYTF.

V gene TRBV29-1 combines with J gene TRBJ1-2; maybe TRBD1 (6 bases). V dropped 5 bases and J dropped 8 bases, with 15 bases sitting between them. This CDR3 region has 12 residues. CDR1 SQVTM and CDR2 ANQGSEA come from the germline V gene. CDR3 in amino acids: CSVMAGAGGYTF. CDR3 nucleotides: TGCAGCGTTATGGCAGGGGCTGGAGGCTACACCTTC.

J is TRBJ1-5 and V is TRBV19, with TRBD1 matching 11 bases. Germline loops: CDR1 LNHDA, CDR2 SQIVND (reference sequence). The CDR3 has 15 residues. Trimming removed 5 bases from V and 7 bases from J; junction bases left unmatched: 7. CDR3 DNA: TGTGCCAGTAGTCCGGGGACAGGGGGGCGACAGCCCCAGCATTTT. Protein sequence: CASSPGTGGRQPQHF.